The 3 T cell receptor beta chains reported below all come from one sample, sequenced in a study of blood T cell repertoires in COVID-19. Generated by immunoSEQ multiplex PCR, the TCRdb table keeps only in-frame clones and is missing some. The sample yields 310,000 or so clones, approximately 90% seen once. Sequencing input: PBMCs or T cells enriched from blood (not recorded which). The origin of the receptors is a woman aged 18-29 years who had recovered from COVID-19.

This clone was observed a handful of times. V gene TRBV19 combines with J gene TRBJ1-6; a possible D gene is TRBD1 (5 bases). CDR3 length: 16 amino acids. Germline loops: CDR1 LNHDA, CDR2 SQIVND (reference sequence). V was shortened by 3 bases and J by 4 bases, with 13 bases between the two germline ends. As DNA, the CDR3 is TGTGCCAGTAGTATTAGGGGCATACCGTATAATTCACCCCTCCACTTT. Translating gives CASSIRGIPYNSPLHF.

This clone was picked up many times. The V and J genes are TRBV6-2 or TRBV6-3 and TRBJ2-7; 9 bases are shared with TRBD1. Per the germline V gene, CDR1 is MNHEY and CDR2 is SVGEGT. This CDR3 contains 16 residues. J gave up 3 bases and V 3 bases, and 9 bases lay outside the gene matches. In nucleotides, the CDR3 is TGTGCCAGCAGTTATTATCCGGGACAGGGTATCTACGAGCAGTACTTC. Residues: CASSYYPGQGIYEQYF.

The chain employs TRBV11-2 and TRBJ2-2; TRBD1 agrees at 7 bases. CDR1 SGHAT and CDR2 FQNNGV come from the germline V gene. CDR3 size: 14 residues. The ends lost 1 base at V and 4 bases at J; junction bases unmatched: 0. As DNA, the CDR3 is TGTGCCAGCAGCTTAGGGACAGGCACCGGGGAGCTGTTTTTT. This encodes CASSLGTGTGELFF.